This T cell receptor (beta chain) appears in the sequencing data of a study of beta chain features in type 1 diabetes. Study findings and constraints: TCRB CDR3 length was moderately but significantly reduced in all four CD4+ subsets of Type 1 diabetes patients. PCR may have favored shorter templates equally in patients and controls.

This clone has more than one count but fewer than ten. The antigen remains unidentified. Expressed TCRB transcripts got sequenced, as all isolated RNA was reverse transcribed. Repertoires were generated with immunoSEQ multiplex PCR, while TCRdb's copy carries only in-frame clones and drops some. The sample carries more than 300,000 clones, roughly an eighth recorded once. This CDR3 spans 16 amino acids. The V gene's germline CDR1 is KGHSH and CDR2 LQKENI. J lost 4 bases, V lost 3 bases, and 8 bases had no gene match. Sorting produced populations that all topped 98% purity. The specimen sequenced was naive CD4+ T cells from blood. This TCR was sampled from a man aged 18 to 29 in good health. The chain couples TRBV18 to TRBJ2-1; 8 bases fit TRBD2. The CDR3 is CASSPSGLAAYNEQFF. The CDR3 DNA reads as TGTGCCAGCTCACCGTCAGGACTAGCTGCGTACAATGAGCAGTTCTTC.